Listed here is a single T cell receptor beta chain. Exposed enrollees encountered a COVID-19 case at some point within 2 weeks before study entry. Trimming at V came to 4 bases and at J to 6 bases, leaving 4 bases not matched to a gene. Looked up from germline, CDR1 is LGHDT and CDR2 is YNNKEL (reference sequence). This CDR3 is 14 amino acids long. Assay: immunoSEQ multiplex PCR; the TCRdb copy retains only in-frame clones and omits some. The sample includes roughly 430,000 clones, approximately 91% of them seen just once. This sample was included in a study of blood T cell repertoires in COVID-19. Study details: From the United States, Italy and Spain came samples of acute and convalescent COVID-19. The analysed material was cDNA or gDNA that came from T cells, B-cell-depleted T cells, or PBMCs.

V is TRBV3-1 (or the pseudogene TRBV3-2) and J is TRBJ1-5; 9 positions match TRBD1. The receptor comes from a woman younger than 35 who had been exposed to COVID-19. Sequenced input: PBMCs or T cells enriched from blood (not recorded which). In DNA form, the CDR3 reads TGTGCCAGCAGCCGGACAGGGGCGGCTCAGCCCCAGCATTTT. Translation gives CASSRTGAAQPQHF.